These T cell receptor beta chains were read from a single sample in a study of shared clonotypes between healthy human individuals. Profiled with immunoSEQ multiplex PCR; TCRdb holds only in-frame clones, not every one. In the table there are about 460,000 clones, 60% to 80% of which are singletons. Sequencing was carried out using PBMCs. These receptor sequences come from a woman in her thirties or forties in good health. Some clones in this sample may be carry-over from other donors' samples. CDR3s include the opening cysteine and the closing phenylalanine or tryptophan. Each record gives: CDR3 protein, CDR3 DNA, clone size, V gene, J gene, D gene, CDR3 length. The D gene is left open where the match is weak. Not every row has a clone size; where given, it reads once, few, many or a size class.

CASSPTLPQPQHF	TGTGCCAGTAGTCCCACGCTGCCTCAGCCCCAGCATTTT	.	TRBV19	TRBJ1-5	.	13
CATSRGRTEKLFF	TGTGCCACCAGCAGAGGTCGGACAGAAAAACTGTTTTTT	.	TRBV15	TRBJ1-4	.	13
CASSLAGASSYNEQFF	TGTGCCAGCAGCTTGGCCGGCGCCAGCTCCTACAATGAGCAGTTCTTC	.	TRBV5-4	TRBJ2-1	.	16
CASSLEMGHRDTEAFF	TGCGCCAGCAGCTTGGAAATGGGGCACCGCGACACTGAAGCTTTCTTT	.	TRBV5-1	TRBJ1-1	.	16
CASSSREIPYNEQFF	TGTGCCAGCAGTTCCAGGGAGATTCCCTACAATGAGCAGTTCTTC	.	TRBV6-5	TRBJ2-1	.	15
CASSFRVSGANVLTF	TGTGCCAGCAGTTTTCGGGTTTCTGGGGCCAACGTCCTGACTTTC	.	TRBV27	TRBJ2-6	.	15
CASSSQGAGRYEQYF	TGTGCCAGCAGTTCGCAGGGGGCTGGTCGCTACGAGCAGTACTTC	.	TRBV27	TRBJ2-7	TRBD1	15
CASSESRELFF	TGTGCCAGCAGCGAATCTAGGGAACTGTTTTTT	few	TRBV7-3	TRBJ1-4	.	11
CASSLGLATGGGTQYF	TGTGCCAGCAGCTTAGGTCTAGCGACCGGGGGTGGTACGCAGTATTTT	.	TRBV7-2	TRBJ2-3	.	16
CASSKGQGSYEQYF	TGTGCCAGTAGTAAAGGACAGGGTTCCTACGAGCAGTACTTC	.	TRBV19	TRBJ2-7	TRBD1	14